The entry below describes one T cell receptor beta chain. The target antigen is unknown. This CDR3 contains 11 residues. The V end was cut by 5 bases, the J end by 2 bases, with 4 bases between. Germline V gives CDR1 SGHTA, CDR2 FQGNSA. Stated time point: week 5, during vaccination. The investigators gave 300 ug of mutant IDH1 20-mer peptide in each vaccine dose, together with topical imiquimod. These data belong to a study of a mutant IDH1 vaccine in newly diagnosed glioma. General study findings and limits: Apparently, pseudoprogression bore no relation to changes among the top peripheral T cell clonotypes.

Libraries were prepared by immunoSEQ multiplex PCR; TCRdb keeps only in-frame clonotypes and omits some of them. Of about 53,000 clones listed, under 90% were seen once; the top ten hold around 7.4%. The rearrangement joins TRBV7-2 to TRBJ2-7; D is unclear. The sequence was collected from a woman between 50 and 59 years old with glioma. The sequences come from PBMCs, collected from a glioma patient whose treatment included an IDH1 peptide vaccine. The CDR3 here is CASSPAYEQYF. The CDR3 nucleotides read TGTGCCAGCAGCCCCGCCTACGAGCAGTACTTC.